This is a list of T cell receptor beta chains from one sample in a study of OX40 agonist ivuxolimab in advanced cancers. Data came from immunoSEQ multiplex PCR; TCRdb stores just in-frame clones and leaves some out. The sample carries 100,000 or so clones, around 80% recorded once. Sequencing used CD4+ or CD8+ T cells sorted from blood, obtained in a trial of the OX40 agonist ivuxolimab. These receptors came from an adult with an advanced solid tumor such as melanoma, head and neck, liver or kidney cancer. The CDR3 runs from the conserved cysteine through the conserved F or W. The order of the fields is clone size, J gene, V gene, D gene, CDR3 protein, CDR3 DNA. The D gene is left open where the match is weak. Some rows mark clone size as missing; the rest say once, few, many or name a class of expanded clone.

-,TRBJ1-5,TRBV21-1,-,CASSNFIHGTGGMSNQPQHF,TGTGCCAGCAGCAATTTCATCCACGGGACAGGGGGCATGAGCAATCAGCCCCAGCATTTT
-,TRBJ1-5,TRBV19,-,CASSIYSYSNQPQHF,TGTGCCAGTAGTATATACAGCTATAGCAATCAGCCCCAGCATTTT
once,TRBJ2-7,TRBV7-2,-,CASSLGSLGEQYF,TGTGCCAGCAGCTTAGGATCCTTAGGCGAGCAGTACTTC
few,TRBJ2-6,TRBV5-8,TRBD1,CASSRRGPGANVLTF,TGTGCCAGCAGCCGCAGGGGGCCTGGGGCCAACGTCCTGACTTTC
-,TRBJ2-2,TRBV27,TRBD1,CASSTQGIDTGELFF,TGTGCCAGCAGCACACAGGGGATTGACACCGGGGAGCTGTTTTTT
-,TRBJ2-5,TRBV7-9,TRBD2,CASSLGLAEETQYF,TGTGCCAGCAGCTTGGGACTAGCTGAAGAGACCCAGTACTTC
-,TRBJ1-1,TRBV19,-,CASSMAGGLNTEAFF,TGTGCCAGTAGTATGGCGGGCGGGCTGAACACTGAAGCTTTCTTT
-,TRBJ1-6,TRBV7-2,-,CASSILQNSPLHF,TGTGCCAGCAGCATATTACAGAATTCACCCCTCCACTTT
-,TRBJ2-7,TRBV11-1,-,CASSLGRASGTYEQYF,TGTGCCAGCAGCTTAGGTCGGGCCAGCGGAACCTACGAGCAGTACTTC
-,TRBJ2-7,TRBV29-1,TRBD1,CSARQGAAYEQYF,TGCAGCGCAAGACAGGGGGCGGCCTACGAGCAGTACTTC
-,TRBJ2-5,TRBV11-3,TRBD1,CASSSRTGQYQETQYF,TGTGCCAGCAGCTCCAGGACAGGGCAGTACCAAGAGACCCAGTACTTC
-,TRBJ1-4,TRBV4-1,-,CASSQEPAMREKLFF,TGCGCCAGCAGCCAAGAACCAGCAATGCGGGAAAAACTGTTTTTT
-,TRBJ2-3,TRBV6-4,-,CASSLTENTDTQYF,TGTGCCAGCAGCCTGACAGAGAACACAGATACGCAGTATTTT
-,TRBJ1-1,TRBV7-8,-,CASSFADTEAFF,TGTGCCAGCAGCTTTGCAGACACTGAAGCTTTCTTT
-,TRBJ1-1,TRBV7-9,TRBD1,CASSYDRQGSTEAFF,TGTGCCAGCAGCTATGACCGACAGGGAAGTACTGAAGCTTTCTTT
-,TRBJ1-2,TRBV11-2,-,CASSSGMGYTF,TGTGCCAGCAGCTCGGGAATGGGCTACACCTTC
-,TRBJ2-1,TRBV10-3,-,CAISEFGGNYSYNEQFF,TGTGCCATCAGTGAGTTCGGCGGGAATTACTCCTACAATGAGCAGTTCTTC